This T cell receptor beta chain originates from a study of shared clonotypes between healthy human individuals. Repertoires were generated with immunoSEQ multiplex PCR, while TCRdb's copy carries only in-frame clones and drops some. The sample has under 2.5 million clones, 85% to 95% seen once. The authors divided CD4+ cells into CD45RA+ naive and CD45RA-negative memory subsets. This TCR derives from a young man in good health. Some clones in this sample may be carry-over from other donors' samples. The specimen sequenced was naive CD4+ T cells from PBMCs. As for subset: CD45RA+ positively selected.

The CDR3 DNA sequence: TGTGCCATCTCCCGGGGTACGGCAGGGGGAAACTACACCTTC. Amino acids: CAISRGTAGGNYTF. The chain has TRBV10-3 and TRBJ1-2; 7 bases map to TRBD1. Trimming removed 8 bases from V and 10 bases from J; junction bases left unmatched: 16. This CDR3 has 14 amino acids. The germline gives CDR1 ENHRY, CDR2 SYGVKD.